This TCR beta chain originates from a study of blood T cell repertoires in COVID-19. This clone was observed a single time. TCRdb's copy holds only in-frame clones and misses some; the assay was immunoSEQ multiplex PCR. The sample contains roughly 250,000 clones, more than 80% of which appear only once. Between the trimmed V and J ends, which lost 6 bases and 8 bases, there was a span of 22 bases. Per germline, CDR1 MDHEN and CDR2 SYDVKM. This CDR3 comprises 15 residues. The sample consisted of PBMCs or T cells enriched from blood (not recorded which). The receptor was derived from a man aged 50 to 59 who had been exposed to COVID-19. The chain carries TRBV28 and TRBJ1-1; D gene uncertain. The CDR3 protein is CASRPLERVREEAFF. The CDR3 DNA sequence: TGTGCCAGCAGACCCCTTGAGAGGGTTCGGGAGGAAGCTTTCTTT.